These 15 T cell receptor beta chains came from one sample sequenced in a study of identical twins. One entry per CDR3 protein results from TCRdb running MiXCR on the 5' RACE reads. The repertoire holds roughly 720,000 distinct CDR3 sequences, with around a sixth as singletons. These records were also assigned to another study, of T cells expressing NK-cell markers.

Sequenced sample: PBMCs. These receptors were taken from a woman aged 18-30 years in good health.

There are a few counts of this clonotype. The gene calls are TRBV9 and TRBJ2-3; D remains ambiguous. The V and J ends lost 0 bases and 2 bases respectively, with 10 bases between them. This CDR3 has 15 residues. Germline V gene lookup returns CDR1 SGDLS and CDR2 YYNGEE. The CDR3 DNA sequence: TGTGCCAGCAGCGTAGACGCGGTGACCACAGATACGCAGTATTTT. Translated: CASSVDAVTTDTQYF.

The CDR3 spells CASSPDWAGETQYF. CDR3 bases: TGCGCCAGCAGCCCAGATTGGGCCGGAGAGACCCAGTACTTC. The chain links TRBV5-1 to TRBJ2-5; no clear D gene. Germline assignment: CDR1 SGHRS and CDR2 YFSETQ. The CDR3 is made up of 14 amino acids. Trimming removed 4 bases at V and 4 bases at J, with 14 bases between.

V and J are TRBV6-2 or TRBV6-3 and TRBJ2-1; a weak D match, TRBD2 (5 bases). Germline CDR1 is MNHEY and CDR2 is SVGEGT. The V end lost 4 bases, the J end lost 3 bases, and 13 bases lay between the germline ends. This CDR3 has 15 amino acids. CDR3 sequence: CASSLMGENYNEQFF. The CDR3 nucleotides are TGTGCCAGCAGTTTGATGGGAGAGAACTACAATGAGCAGTTCTTC.

This clonotype was counted a few times. V is TRBV6-1 and J is TRBJ1-5, with D perhaps TRBD1 (5 bases). The CDR3 spans 16 residues. CDR1 MNHNS and CDR2 SASEGT come from the germline V gene. V lost 10 bases and J 0 bases, leaving 19 bases between the germline ends. The CDR3 DNA is TGTGCCATCTACTCGGGGACGACTTATAGCAATCAGCCCCAGCATTTT. Translation: CAIYSGTTYSNQPQHF.

This clonotype was picked up a small number of times. The chain is built from TRBV12-5 and TRBJ2-1, with 9 bases that match TRBD2. The junction had 10 bases not matched to a gene; V was cut back by 0 bases and J by 7 bases. CDR3 length: 17 residues. Germline V gives CDR1 LGHNT, CDR2 FRNRAP. The CDR3 sequence: CASGLVRASGRTNEQFF. The CDR3 DNA follows: TGTGCTAGTGGTTTGGTACGGGCAAGCGGGAGGACGAATGAGCAGTTCTTC.

This clonotype was seen ten or more times. The chain uses TRBV5-1 and TRBJ2-1; TRBD1 matches at 9 bases. Germline trimming cut 0 bases from V and 6 bases from J; bases unmatched to any gene: 4. Per the germline V gene, CDR1 is SGHRS and CDR2 is YFSETQ. The CDR3 loop spans 15 amino acids. The CDR3, as DNA: TGCGCCAGCAGCTTGGTACAGGGGGCAGGCAATGAGCAGTTCTTC. This codes for CASSLVQGAGNEQFF. The whole variable domain, filled in from reference TRBV5-1 and TRBJ2-1, reads KAGVTQTPRYLIKTRGQQVTLSCSPISGHRSVSWYQQTPGQGLQFLFEYFSETQRNKGNFPGRFSGRQFSNSRSEMNVSTLELGDSALYLCASSLVQGAGNEQFFGPGTRLTVL.

The sample holds many counts of this clonotype. This rearrangement joins TRBV12-3 or TRBV12-4 to TRBJ1-1; possibly TRBD1 for D (5 bases). The ends were cut back, 3 bases at V and 6 bases at J, with 20 bases in the middle. The CDR3 runs 16 residues. The CDR3 sequence: CASSFRWGGSTPEAFF. The DNA for the CDR3 is TGTGCCAGCAGTTTTCGGTGGGGCGGGAGCACCCCTGAAGCTTTCTTT.

The chain uses TRBV7-2 and TRBJ2-1, with 7 bases matching TRBD2. V shed 4 bases and J 9 bases; nucleotides not matched to a gene: 6. In germline, CDR1 is SGHTA, CDR2 FQGNSA. The CDR3 extends over 13 amino acids. In nucleotides, the CDR3 is TGTGCCAGCAGCTGGACTAGTGGGTCTGAGCAGTTCTTC. Its protein product is CASSWTSGSEQFF.

The V and J genes are TRBV11-1 and TRBJ2-1; D perhaps matches TRBD2 (6 bases). V lost 8 bases and J lost 7, with 27 bases in between. The CDR3 has 17 amino acids. Germline loops: CDR1 SGHAT, CDR2 FQDESV (reference sequence). CDR3 amino acids: CASASYHGSSLWNEQFF. The CDR3 DNA reads as TGTGCCAGCGCTTCCTACCACGGGAGTTCCCTCTGGAATGAGCAGTTCTTC.

The chain recombines TRBV7-3 with TRBJ2-3; TRBD2 is a possible D gene (6 bases). V was clipped by 2 bases and J by 5 bases, with 17 bases between them. CDR3 length: 16 residues. CDR1 and CDR2 from the germline V gene are SGHTA and FQGTGA. CDR3 DNA: TGTGCCAGCAGCTTAGGGACTTCCATACCTTTAGATACGCAGTATTTT. Protein: CASSLGTSIPLDTQYF.

The chain uses TRBV5-6 and TRBJ2-5, with 9 bases aligning to TRBD1. The CDR3 extends over 15 amino acids. Germline CDR1 is SGHDT and CDR2 is YYEEEE. Trimming took 2 bases from V and 4 from J; bases not matched to a gene: 6. CDR3 region: CASSFNRGLSETQYF. CDR3 DNA sequence: TGTGCCAGCAGCTTTAACAGGGGGCTATCAGAGACCCAGTACTTC.

This chain links TRBV14 with TRBJ2-7; TRBD2 might be the D (6 bases). The CDR3 consists of 15 residues. In germline, CDR1 is SGHDN, CDR2 FVKESK. The V end was cut by 4 bases, the J end by 7 bases, with 20 bases between. The CDR3 nucleotides read TGTGCCAGCAGCCCTAGACCCGGGGGTCCGCGAGAGCAGTACTTC. It specifies CASSPRPGGPREQYF.

The chain is built from TRBV3-1 and TRBJ1-2, with TRBD1 matching 8 bases. Germline V gene lookup returns CDR1 LGHDT and CDR2 YNNKEL (reference sequence). V gave up 6 bases and J gave up 3 bases; unmatched junction bases: 0. The CDR3 extends over 12 amino acids. CDR3 bases: TGTGCCAGCAGGACAGGGGACTATGGCTACACCTTC. It codes for CASRTGDYGYTF.

This clonotype has a handful of counts. The J gene is TRBJ2-7, the V gene TRBV4-2; tentatively, D is TRBD1 (6 bases). Germline V gene sequence: CDR1 LGHNA, CDR2 YNFKEQ. V lost 0 bases and J lost 2, with 8 bases in between. The CDR3 is made up of 14 amino acids. The CDR3 DNA reads as TGTGCCAGCAGCCAAGACAGGGGCACCTACGAGCAGTACTTC. It is translated as CASSQDRGTYEQYF.

This chain uses TRBV27 with TRBJ1-1; 7 bases are shared with TRBD1. The CDR3 loop spans 12 amino acids. The V gene end was trimmed by 9 bases and the J gene end by 10 bases; junction bases not matched to a gene: 11. Germline CDR1 MNHEY, CDR2 SMNVEV (reference sequence). CDR3 DNA sequence: TGTGCCAGTCTCGACAGGGAGAACGTAGCTTTCTTT. It codes for CASLDRENVAFF.